This TCR beta chain is from a study of cytomegalovirus exposure and HLA in healthy donors. The overall study: The early release's HLA-typed donors yielded tens of millions of unique TCRs. Researchers found that approximately 85% of about 400 genotyped donors fell within the Caucasian-associated ancestry cluster.

Germline V lookup: CDR1 SGHRS, CDR2 YFSETQ. The V gene lost 5 bases and the J gene lost 0 bases, with 8 bases spanning the gap. The CDR3 has 13 residues. The PCR had 60 Vbeta and 13 Jbeta primers. Clones were sequenced by immunoSEQ multiplex PCR, and TCRdb holds only the in-frame ones, with some missing. The table shows 75,000 to 100,000 clones, with about 77% occurring only once. Findings and caveats of the study: In an earlier analysis, productive rearrangement rates for most beta V segments clustered near 87% or 30%. The authors later linked a missense DCLRE1C variant to TCR beta V- and J-gene trimming.

Of note for this clone: The target antigen is unknown.

This sequence originates from a man aged 35 to 55 in good health and CMV-seronegative. The genes are TRBV5-1 and TRBJ1-1; D possibly corresponds to TRBD1 (5 bases). Sample: PBMCs. The CDR3 region is CASRRDLNTEAFF. CDR3 nucleotide sequence: TGCGCCAGCAGGCGGGACTTGAACACTGAAGCTTTCTTT.